These T cell receptor beta chains were read from a single sample in a study of blood T cell repertoires in COVID-19. Profiled with immunoSEQ multiplex PCR; TCRdb holds only in-frame clones, not every one. Of roughly 71,000 clones in the sample, 88% were seen once. Material: peripheral blood. The receptors derive from a man between 50 and 59 years old with acute or convalescent COVID-19. Each CDR3 is given with its conserved first and last residue. The D gene is left open where the match is weak. Some rows have no size entry. The others give once, few or many, or a class for an expanded clone.

abundance,d_gene,v_gene,j_gene,CDR3aa,CDR3nt
.,TRBD1,TRBV6-5,TRBJ1-4,CASKLDRVNEKLFF,TGTGCCAGCAAATTAGACAGGGTAAATGAAAAACTGTTTTTT
.,TRBD1,TRBV3-1/TRBV3-2,TRBJ1-5,CASSPRQGDQPQHF,TGTGCCAGCAGCCCCCGACAGGGAGATCAGCCCCAGCATTTT
.,.,TRBV5-1,TRBJ1-5,CASSLAGFGQPQHF,TGCGCCAGCAGCTTGGCAGGGTTTGGTCAGCCCCAGCATTTT
.,TRBD1,TRBV24-1,TRBJ2-2,CATPKGAGGTGELFF,TGTGCCACCCCTAAAGGGGCAGGGGGCACCGGGGAGCTGTTTTTT
.,TRBD1,TRBV2,TRBJ1-1,CASSLGQGGGTEAFF,TGTGCCAGCAGCCTCGGACAGGGAGGGGGCACTGAAGCTTTCTTT
.,.,TRBV21-1,TRBJ2-3,CASSPDRVADTQYF,TGTGCCAGCAGTCCGGACAGGGTTGCAGATACGCAGTATTTT
.,.,TRBV29-1,TRBJ1-4,CSVAQSVNEKLFF,TGCAGCGTTGCACAGAGTGTCAATGAAAAACTGTTTTTT
.,.,TRBV5-1,TRBJ2-2,CASSIRTDTGELFF,TGCGCCAGCAGCATAAGGACAGACACCGGGGAGCTGTTTTTT
.,TRBD1,TRBV6-5,TRBJ2-2,CASRQQGALTGELFF,TGTGCCAGCAGACAACAGGGGGCCCTCACCGGGGAGCTGTTTTTT
.,TRBD1,TRBV5-6,TRBJ1-6,CASSPGPGQVDSPLHF,TGTGCCAGCAGCCCGGGCCCGGGACAGGTGGATTCACCCCTCCACTTT
.,TRBD2,TRBV11-2,TRBJ2-7,CASSLKAGPPYEQYF,TGTGCCAGCAGCTTGAAAGCGGGACCGCCCTACGAGCAGTACTTC
few,.,TRBV12-3/TRBV12-4,TRBJ2-2,CASRGQNTGELFF,TGTGCCAGCAGAGGACAGAACACCGGGGAGCTGTTTTTT